This T cell receptor beta chain was recovered during a study of a mutant IDH1 vaccine in newly diagnosed glioma. Germline V gene lookup returns CDR1 MNHEY and CDR2 SMNVEV (reference sequence). This CDR3 has 14 residues. Trimming cost V 2 bases and J 3 bases; bases outside gene matches: 4. As for time point: week 23, last vaccination. With topical imiquimod, each dose of the vaccine consisted of 300 ug of mutant IDH1 20-mer peptide. Turning to this clone: Its antigen is still unknown.

Assay: immunoSEQ multiplex PCR; the TCRdb copy retains only in-frame clones and omits some. The data hold 60,000 to 85,000 clones, with more than 70% observed a single time. The gene calls are TRBV27 and TRBJ2-7; 7 bases match TRBD2. The receptor was derived from a woman aged 45-65 years with glioma. Specimen: PBMCs, collected from a glioma patient whose treatment included an IDH1 peptide vaccine. In DNA form, the CDR3 reads TGTGCCAGCAGTTTAGGTGGACTAGTCTACGAGCAGTACTTC. Translated: CASSLGGLVYEQYF.